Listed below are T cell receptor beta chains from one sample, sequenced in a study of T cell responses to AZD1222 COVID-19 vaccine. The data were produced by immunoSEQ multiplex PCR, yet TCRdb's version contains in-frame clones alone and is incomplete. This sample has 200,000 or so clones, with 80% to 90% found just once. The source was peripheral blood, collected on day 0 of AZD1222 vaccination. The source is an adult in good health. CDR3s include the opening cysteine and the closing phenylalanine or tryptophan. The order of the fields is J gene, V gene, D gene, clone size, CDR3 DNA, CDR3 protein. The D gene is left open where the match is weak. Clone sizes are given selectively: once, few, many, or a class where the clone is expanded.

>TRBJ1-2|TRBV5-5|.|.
TGTGCCAGCAGCCCCTCCCTGAGGAGGGAATACTATGGCTACACCTTC
CASSPSLRREYYGYTF
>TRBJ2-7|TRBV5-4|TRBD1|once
TGTGCCAGCAGGCCGACAGGGAGCTCCTACGAGCAGTACTTC
CASRPTGSSYEQYF
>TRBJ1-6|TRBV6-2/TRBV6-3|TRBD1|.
TGTGCCAGCAGTGCCGGGACAGGGGTATCTTCACCCCTCCACTTT
CASSAGTGVSSPLHF
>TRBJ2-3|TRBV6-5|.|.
TGTGCCAGCAGTACCGCCGGGGATAGCACAGATACGCAGTATTTT
CASSTAGDSTDTQYF
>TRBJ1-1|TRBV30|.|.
TGTGCCTGGAGTGTATCCCGGACGGGACTCTCGAACACTGAAGCTTTCTTT
CAWSVSRTGLSNTEAFF
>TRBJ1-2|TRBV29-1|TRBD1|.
TGCAGCGTTGTTGGGGTCGGGACAGGGCTGGGTGGCTACACCTTC
CSVVGVGTGLGGYTF
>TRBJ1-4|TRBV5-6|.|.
TGTGCCAGCAGCTTGGGGGTGCTTAATGAAAAACTGTTTTTT
CASSLGVLNEKLFF
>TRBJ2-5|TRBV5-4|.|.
TGTGCCAGCGCTCGAACCGGGGGTGACGCGACCCAGTACTTC
CASARTGGDATQYF
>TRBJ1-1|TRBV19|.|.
TGTGCCAGTAAAGGGCGTTTAGGGGCCGTGAACACTGAAGCTTTCTTT
CASKGRLGAVNTEAFF
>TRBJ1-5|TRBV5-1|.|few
TGCGCCAGCAGCTTGGGGGACGGGAATCAGCCCCAGCATTTT
CASSLGDGNQPQHF
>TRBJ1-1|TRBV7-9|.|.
TGTGCCAGCAGCTCAGGAAGGGGCTGGGAAGCTTTCTTT
CASSSGRGWEAFF
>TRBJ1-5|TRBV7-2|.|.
TGTGCCAGCAGCCCCCGGGACAGCAATCAGCCCCAGCATTTT
CASSPRDSNQPQHF
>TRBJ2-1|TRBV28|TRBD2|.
TGTGCCAGCAGTCCCATAGCGGGGGTGAAGGAGCAGTTCTTC
CASSPIAGVKEQFF
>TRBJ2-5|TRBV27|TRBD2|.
TGTGCCAGCAGTTCCTTAGCGGGGGGGCAAGAGACCCAGTACTTC
CASSSLAGGQETQYF
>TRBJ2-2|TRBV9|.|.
TGTGCCAGCAGCGCTGCAGGGGTGAACACCGGGGAGCTGTTTTTT
CASSAAGVNTGELFF
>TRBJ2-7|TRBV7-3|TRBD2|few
TGTGCCAGCAGCTTAACGGGACTAGCTCCCTACGAGCAGTACTTC
CASSLTGLAPYEQYF
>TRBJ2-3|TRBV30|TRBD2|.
TGTGCCTGGAGTACCCCACGGGGCGGGGGGGCCTCGGAGCAGTATTTT
CAWSTPRGGGASEQYF
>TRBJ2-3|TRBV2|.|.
TGTGCCAGCAGTGAGCCACTAGGCGATACGCAGTATTTT
CASSEPLGDTQYF
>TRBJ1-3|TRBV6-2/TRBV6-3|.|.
TGTGCCAGCAGTTACTCGCATTGGCTTTCTGGAAACACCATATATTTT
CASSYSHWLSGNTIYF
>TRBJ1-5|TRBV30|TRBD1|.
TGTGCCTGGCAGCAAAGGGCAGGGGGTAGGAATCAGCCCCAGCATTTT
CAWQQRAGGRNQPQHF
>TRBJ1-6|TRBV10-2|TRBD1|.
TGCGCCAGCACTGGGGACAGGGTCTTTTTCGATTCACCCCTCCACTTT
CASTGDRVFFDSPLHF
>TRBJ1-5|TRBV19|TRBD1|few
TGTGCCAGTAGCCCTTCCGCCAGGGGGGGTCAGCCCCAGCATTTT
CASSPSARGGQPQHF
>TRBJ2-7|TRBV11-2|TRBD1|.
TGTGCCAGCAGCTCGGGACAGGTGGAGGAGCAGTACTTC
CASSSGQVEEQYF
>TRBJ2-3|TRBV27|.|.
TGTGCCAGCAGTTTAACACTGCTCACAGATACGCAGTATTTT
CASSLTLLTDTQYF
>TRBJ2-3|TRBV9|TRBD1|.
TGTGCCAGCAGCGTAGGACAGGGGCGGACAGATACGCAGTATTTT
CASSVGQGRTDTQYF
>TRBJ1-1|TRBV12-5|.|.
TGTGCTAGTGGTTACCAGGGAAACACTGAAGCTTTCTTT
CASGYQGNTEAFF
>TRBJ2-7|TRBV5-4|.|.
TGTGCCAGCAGCCCTGGACAGAACTACGAGCAGTACTTC
CASSPGQNYEQYF
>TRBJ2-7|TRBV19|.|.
TGTGCCAGTAGCAGCAAAGGGACGCTGACCTACGAGCAGTACTTC
CASSSKGTLTYEQYF
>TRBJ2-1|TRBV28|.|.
TGTGCCAGCAGTTTTGGGAGTGGAAGAGGCAATGAGCAGTTCTTC
CASSFGSGRGNEQFF
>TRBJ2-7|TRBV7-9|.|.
TGTGCCAGCAGCAACCGGGACAACGAGCAGTACTTC
CASSNRDNEQYF
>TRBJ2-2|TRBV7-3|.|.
TGTGCCAGCAGCTTATTGGGCACCGGGGAGCTGTTTTTT
CASSLLGTGELFF
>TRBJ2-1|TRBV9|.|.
TGTGCCAGCAGCGGACCTAGCGAGGGGGGCAGGAGTTACAATGAGCAGTTCTTC
CASSGPSEGGRSYNEQFF
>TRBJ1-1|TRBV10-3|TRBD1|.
TGTGCCATTGGACAGGGACTGACTGAAGCTTTCTTT
CAIGQGLTEAFF
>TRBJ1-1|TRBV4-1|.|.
TGCGCCAGCAGCCAAATTGGGGACACTGAAGCTTTCTTT
CASSQIGDTEAFF
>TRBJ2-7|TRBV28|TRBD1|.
TGTGCCAGCAGTGGGACAGGGTTCTCCTACGAGCAGTACTTC
CASSGTGFSYEQYF
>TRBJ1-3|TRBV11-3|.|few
TGTGCCAGCAGCCAGGGTCCCGACTCTGGAAACACCATATATTTT
CASSQGPDSGNTIYF
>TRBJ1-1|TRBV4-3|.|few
TGCGCCAGCAGCCAAGATGAGGATTTGAACACTGAAGCTTTCTTT
CASSQDEDLNTEAFF
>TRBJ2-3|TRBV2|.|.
TGTGCCACCTCAGGTTACACAGATACGCAGTATTTT
CATSGYTDTQYF
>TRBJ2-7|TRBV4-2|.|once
TGTGCCAGCAGCCAAGATGCCGAGCAGTACTTC
CASSQDAEQYF
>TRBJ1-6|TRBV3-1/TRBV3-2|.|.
TGTGCCAGCAGCCCGACCGCCGGGGAGGGCATTTCACCCCTCCACTTT
CASSPTAGEGISPLHF
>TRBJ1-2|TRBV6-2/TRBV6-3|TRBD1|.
TGTGCCAGCAGTAACACCCAGACAGGGTCTAACTATGGCTACACCTTC
CASSNTQTGSNYGYTF
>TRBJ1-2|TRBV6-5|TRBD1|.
TGTGCCAGCAGTCGAACAGGGGTAGGGTATGGCTACACCTTC
CASSRTGVGYGYTF
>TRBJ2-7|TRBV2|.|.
TGTGCCAGCCTGGGCCGGATAGGTTCCTACGAGCAGTACTTC
CASLGRIGSYEQYF